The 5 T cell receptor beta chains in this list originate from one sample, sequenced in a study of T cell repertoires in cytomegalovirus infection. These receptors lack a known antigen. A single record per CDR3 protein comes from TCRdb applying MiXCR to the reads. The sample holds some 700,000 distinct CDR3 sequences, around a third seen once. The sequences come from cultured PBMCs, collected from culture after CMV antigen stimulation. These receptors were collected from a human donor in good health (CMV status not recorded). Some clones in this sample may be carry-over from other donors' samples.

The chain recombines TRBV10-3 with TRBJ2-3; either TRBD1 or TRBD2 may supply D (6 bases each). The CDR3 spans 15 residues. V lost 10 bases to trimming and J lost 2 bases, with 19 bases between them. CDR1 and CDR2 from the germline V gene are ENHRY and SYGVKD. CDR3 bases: TGTGCCACCTGTACGGGGGCACTAAACACAGATACGCAGTATTTT. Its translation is CATCTGALNTDTQYF.

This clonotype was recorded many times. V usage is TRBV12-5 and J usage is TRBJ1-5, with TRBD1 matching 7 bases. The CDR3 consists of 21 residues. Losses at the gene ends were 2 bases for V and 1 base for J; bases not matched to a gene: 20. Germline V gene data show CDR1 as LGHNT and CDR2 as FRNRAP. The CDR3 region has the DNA TGTGCTAGTGGTTTGCACCCGGGAGGGACAGCCTTGTACTCCAGCAATCAGCCCCAGCATTTT. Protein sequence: CASGLHPGGTALYSSNQPQHF.

This CDR3 reads CASMEEAGVAGELFF. CDR3 bases: TGTGCCAGCATGGAGGAAGCGGGGGTAGCCGGGGAGCTGTTTTTT. The rearrangement joins TRBV2 to TRBJ2-2, with 8 bases lining up with TRBD2. The CDR3 is made up of 15 amino acids. Germline V gives CDR1 SNHLY, CDR2 FYNNEI. J gave up 6 bases and V 7 bases, and 10 bases lay outside the gene matches.

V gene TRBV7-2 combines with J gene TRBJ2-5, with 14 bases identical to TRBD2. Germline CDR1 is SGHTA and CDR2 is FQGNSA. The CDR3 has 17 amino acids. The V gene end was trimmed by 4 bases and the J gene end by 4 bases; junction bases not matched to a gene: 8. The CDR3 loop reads CASSSGLAGVVGETQYF. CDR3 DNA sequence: TGTGCCAGCAGCTCGGGACTAGCGGGAGTCGTGGGAGAGACCCAGTACTTC.

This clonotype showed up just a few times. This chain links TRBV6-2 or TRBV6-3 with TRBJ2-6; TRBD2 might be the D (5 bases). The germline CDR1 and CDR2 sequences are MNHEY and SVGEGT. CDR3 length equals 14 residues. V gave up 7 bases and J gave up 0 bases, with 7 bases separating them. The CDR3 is CASTRDSGANVLTF. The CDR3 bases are TGTGCCAGCACCCGGGACTCTGGGGCCAACGTCCTGACTTTC.